This T cell receptor beta chain was obtained from a study of blood T cells in healthy people across ages. Healthy Caucasian individuals from Russia aged about 6 to 100 were enrolled as donors. Primed by a sample-barcoded 5' primer and a J-beta primer mix, a second PCR proceeded for roughly 7 to 12 cycles. Every single cDNA molecule received a tag from a template-switch adaptor with 12 random nucleotides. MiXCR, run by TCRdb on the 5' RACE reads, gives a single entry per CDR3 protein. The data hold more than 700,000 distinct CDR3 sequences, with around half observed a single time. CDR1 SGHTA and CDR2 FQGNSA come from the germline V gene. This CDR3 comprises 17 residues. V shed 6 bases and J 10 bases; nucleotides not matched to a gene: 15.

The genes are TRBV7-2 and TRBJ2-1, with 13 nucleotides matching TRBD2. The material sequenced was blood. The receptor was isolated from an elderly man in good health. The CDR3 is CASSSTSGRPVVSEQFF. CDR3 nucleotides: TGTGCCAGCAGTTCGACTAGCGGGAGGCCGGTAGTGAGCGAGCAGTTCTTC.